Listed below are T cell receptor beta chains from one sample, sequenced in a study of immune heterogeneity within non-small cell lung tumors. TCRdb re-called the multiplex PCR reads with MiXCR, one entry per CDR3 protein. The sample yields about 22,000 distinct CDR3 sequences, about 25% seen once. The sample consisted of lung tumor tissue. The receptor set was obtained from a man aged 35 to 55 with non-small cell lung cancer. Each CDR3 is given with its conserved first and last residue. Each record gives: D gene, V gene, J gene, clone size, CDR3 protein, CDR3 DNA. A D gene is named only where the DNA matches it firmly. For some rows the clone size is stated as once, few or many, or as a class when expanded; others skip it.

>NA|TRBV20-1|TRBJ1-1|many
CSGREVDTEAFF
TGCAGTGGGCGGGAAGTAGACACTGAAGCTTTCTTT
>TRBD2|TRBV20-1|TRBJ2-1|medium-sized
CSALPGPGLADYNEQFF
TGCAGTGCTTTGCCAGGACCGGGACTAGCGGACTACAATGAGCAGTTCTTC
>NA|TRBV14|TRBJ2-7|NA
CASSQRRTEQYF
TGTGCCAGCAGCCAGCGGAGGACCGAGCAGTACTTC
>NA|TRBV20-1|TRBJ2-2|medium-sized
CSARELYTGELFF
TGCAGTGCCCGGGAACTATACACCGGGGAGCTGTTTTTT
>NA|TRBV7-6|TRBJ1-4|NA
CASSLGGGQGDEKLFF
TGTGCCAGCAGCTTAGGGGGGGGGCAGGGCGATGAAAAACTGTTTTTT
>NA|TRBV6-1|TRBJ2-7|many
CASSLSGAYEQYF
TGTGCCAGCAGTTTGAGCGGAGCCTACGAGCAGTACTTC
>TRBD2|TRBV5-1|TRBJ2-2|many
CASSSGLAGWSGELFF
TGCGCCAGCAGCAGCGGACTAGCCGGATGGTCCGGGGAGCTGTTTTTT
>TRBD2|TRBV11-2|TRBJ2-3|medium-sized
CASSSSGSRTDTQYF
TGTGCCAGCAGTTCTAGCGGGAGCCGCACAGATACGCAGTATTTT
>NA|TRBV4-2|TRBJ1-1|few
CASSQGAGHNTEAFF
TGTGCCAGCAGCCAAGGTGCCGGACACAACACTGAAGCTTTCTTT
>TRBD2|TRBV12-3/TRBV12-4|TRBJ2-3|medium-sized
CASSLGAGGSTDTQYF
TGTGCCAGCAGTTTGGGAGCGGGAGGTTCCACAGATACGCAGTATTTT
>NA|TRBV24-1|TRBJ2-1|many
CATSAAGFGEQFF
TGTGCCACCAGTGCGGCTGGGTTTGGTGAGCAGTTCTTC
>NA|TRBV6-1|TRBJ1-6|medium-sized
CASTWGEGDSPLHF
TGTGCCAGCACATGGGGCGAAGGGGATTCACCCCTCCACTTT
>NA|TRBV4-1|TRBJ2-1|NA
CASSQDPGYEQFF
TGCGCCAGCAGCCAAGATCCGGGGTATGAGCAGTTCTTC
>NA|TRBV14|TRBJ1-2|many
CASSQDLGIGYGYTF
TGTGCCAGCAGCCAAGATTTGGGGATAGGGTATGGCTACACCTTC
>NA|TRBV9|TRBJ1-2|many
CASQRLGGGYTF
TGTGCCAGCCAAAGACTGGGGGGTGGCTACACCTTC
>TRBD1|TRBV30|TRBJ2-5|NA
CACLTGDEETQYF
TGTGCCTGCCTGACAGGGGACGAGGAGACCCAGTACTTC
>TRBD1|TRBV20-1|TRBJ2-7|many
CSAEATGGSKQYF
TGCAGCGCAGAGGCGACAGGGGGCAGCAAGCAGTACTTC
>TRBD1|TRBV5-6|TRBJ2-1|NA
CASNTGTGGLSSYNEQFF
TGTGCCAGCAACACCGGGACAGGGGGCCTCAGCTCCTACAATGAGCAGTTCTTC
>NA|TRBV3-1|TRBJ2-1|NA
CASSQDRDLPYNEQFF
TGTGCCAGCAGCCAAGATCGGGACCTCCCCTACAATGAGCAGTTCTTC
>TRBD1|TRBV10-3|TRBJ1-1|few
CAISHRGSYTEAFF
TGTGCCATCAGTCACAGGGGGTCTTACACTGAAGCTTTCTTT
>TRBD2|TRBV7-3|TRBJ2-1|NA
CASSLGTSDNEQFF
TGTGCCAGCAGCCTAGGGACTAGCGATAATGAGCAGTTCTTC
>TRBD1|TRBV28|TRBJ1-5|medium-sized
CASRVRTGNQPQHF
TGTGCCAGCAGAGTCAGGACAGGGAATCAGCCCCAGCATTTT
>TRBD1|TRBV19|TRBJ1-1|many
CASSTRQGRVSEAFF
TGTGCCAGTAGTACGCGACAGGGGAGGGTCTCTGAAGCTTTCTTT
>TRBD1|TRBV12-3/TRBV12-4|TRBJ2-7|medium-sized
CASSSPDRGGNEQYF
TGTGCCAGCAGTTCCCCGGACAGGGGTGGTAACGAGCAGTACTTC
>TRBD1|TRBV12-3/TRBV12-4|TRBJ2-6|many
CASSPRQGSSGANVLTF
TGTGCCAGCAGTCCGAGACAGGGCAGCTCTGGGGCCAACGTCCTGACTTTC
>NA|TRBV11-2|TRBJ2-7|medium-sized
CASSALLAHEQYF
TGTGCCAGCAGCGCACTACTAGCCCACGAGCAGTACTTC
>NA|TRBV6-1|TRBJ2-1|NA
CAGKRQDAYNEQFF
TGTGCCGGCAAACGACAGGATGCCTACAATGAGCAGTTCTTC
>TRBD1|TRBV5-5|TRBJ1-2|NA
CASSSTRDSRTYTF
TGTGCCAGCAGCTCTACCCGGGACAGCCGAACCTACACCTTC
>NA|TRBV7-9|TRBJ2-7|many
CASSRGPINSYEQYF
TGTGCCAGCAGCAGGGGACCGATCAACTCCTACGAGCAGTACTTC
>NA|TRBV6-5|TRBJ2-7|few
CASSYSTSYEQYF
TGTGCCAGCAGTTACTCGACCTCCTACGAGCAGTACTTC
>NA|TRBV20-1|TRBJ2-1|few
CSAREPLANEQFF
TGCAGTGCTAGAGAGCCGCTAGCCAATGAGCAGTTCTTC
>TRBD2|TRBV6-1|TRBJ2-5|many
CASVPLLAAQETQYF
TGTGCCAGCGTTCCCTTACTAGCGGCTCAAGAGACCCAGTACTTC
>NA|TRBV12-3/TRBV12-4|TRBJ2-1|few
CASRGGYNEQFF
TGTGCCAGCAGAGGGGGTTACAATGAGCAGTTCTTC
>NA|TRBV4-1|TRBJ2-2|NA
CASIQGRDTGELFF
TGCGCCAGCATCCAAGGACGAGACACCGGGGAGCTGTTTTTT
>NA|TRBV20-1|TRBJ1-2|many
CSASLSDYGYTF
TGCAGTGCTAGTTTGTCTGACTATGGCTACACCTTC
>NA|TRBV27|TRBJ2-3|many
CASSSRLVTSDTQYF
TGTGCCAGCAGTTCCCGGTTAGTAACATCAGATACGCAGTATTTT
>TRBD1|TRBV11-3|TRBJ2-7|medium-sized
CASSPRDRSTYEQYF
TGTGCCAGCAGCCCCCGGGACAGGTCCACCTACGAGCAGTACTTC
>NA|TRBV11-2|TRBJ1-3|few
CASGSNGNTIYF
TGTGCCAGCGGGTCCAATGGAAACACCATATATTTT
>NA|TRBV4-3|TRBJ2-7|NA
CASSQDSTQQYF
TGCGCCAGCAGCCAAGATTCCACCCAGCAGTACTTC
>NA|TRBV7-8|TRBJ1-1|many
CASRTGGTDTEAFF
TGTGCCAGCAGGACCGGGGGAACAGACACTGAAGCTTTCTTT
>TRBD1|TRBV29-1|TRBJ1-4|many
CSGATGARSEKLFF
TGCAGCGGTGCGACAGGGGCCCGTAGTGAAAAACTGTTTTTT
>TRBD1|TRBV27|TRBJ2-2|few
CASSFSTGADTGELFF
TGTGCCAGCAGTTTCTCGACAGGGGCAGACACCGGGGAGCTGTTTTTT
>TRBD2|TRBV20-1|TRBJ2-5|few
CSARQAGGPGTQYF
TGCAGTGCTAGGCAAGCGGGAGGGCCGGGGACCCAGTACTTC
>NA|TRBV5-1|TRBJ2-5|NA
CASSMGLTQETQYF
TGCGCCAGCAGCATGGGACTCACTCAAGAGACCCAGTACTTC